Each of the 32 T cell receptor delta chains below was sequenced from the same sample in a study of DNA immune sequencing with unique molecular identifiers. Primers for all 8 TRDV and 4 TRDJ genes amplified genomic DNA in 32-plex. The library had 12-nucleotide UMIs introduced over 3 barcoding cycles, then a second adapter PCR. TCRdb reapplied CATT to the multiplex PCR reads. The sample carries approximately 5,000 delta-chain clones, around an eighth recorded once. What was sequenced was gamma-delta T cells enriched from blood buffy coat, or unenriched PBMCs (not recorded which). These receptors were obtained from a human donor in good health.

In its sample, this clone was seen a few times. It differs at one base from a far larger clone, so likely a read error. This same CDR3 is encoded by further DNA sequences in the sample. The V gene is TRDV2, the J gene TRDJ1; TRDD3 matches at 7 bases. CDR3 length: 16 residues. The V gene's germline CDR1 is GEAIGNYY and CDR2 EKD. The CDR3 bases are TGTGCCTGCGACACCGTTGGGGGAAACTACACCGATAAACTCATCTTT. It specifies CACDTVGGNYTDKLIF.

This clone was counted a few times. For this DNA, TCRdb reports the protein of a much larger clone, which diverges at residue 9, most likely from a read error; the protein presented here is translated directly from the DNA. The chain recombines TRDV2 with TRDJ1, with 9 positions matching TRDD3. J gave up 0 bases and V 1 base, and 8 bases lay outside the gene matches. CDR1 is GEAIGNYY, CDR2 EKD, per germline. This CDR3 region has 17 residues. This chain's CDR3 is CACDTLGDAKYTDKLIF. DNA of the CDR3: TGTGCCTGTGACACTCTGGGGGATGCAAAGTACACCGATAAACTCATCTTT.

This clone was observed a single time. This may arise from a read error, as a much more abundant clone is one base away. Other DNA sequences within the sample encode an identical CDR3. J gene calling gave no result, while the V gene is TRDV1; the table's D gene call, TRDD3, was not cross checked with the DNA. The CDR3 contains 24 residues. Germline CDR1 and CDR2: TSWWSYY and QGS. CDR3 nucleotide sequence: TGTGCTCTTGGGGAACTTGCTTCCTGGTCCCCTCTGGGTCACTGGGGGATACATCGGGATAAGCTCATCTTT. Protein: CALGELASWSPLGHWGIHRDKLIF.

Concerning this clone: A far more abundant clone sits one base away, making this likely a read error. This chain uses TRDV2 with TRDJ1; 9 bases align to TRDD3. The CDR3 sequence is 18 residues long. Looked up from germline, CDR1 is GEAIGNYY and CDR2 is EKD. The CDR3 reads CACNTVLSGGSYTDKLIF. CDR3 DNA: TGTGCCTGTAACACCGTACTTTCTGGGGGATCTTACACCGATAAACTCATCTTT.

Comment on this clone: This DNA's translation differs at residue 14 from TCRdb's protein, which comes from a much larger clone; a read error is likely, and the protein shown is translated from the DNA. The rearrangement links TRDV2 to TRDJ1; 9 positions agree with TRDD3. Germline lookup yields CDR1 GEAIGNYY and CDR2 EKD. This CDR3 region has 17 residues. CDR3 sequence: CACDTLTGGPYTDRLIF. The CDR3 nucleotides are TGTGCCTGTGACACCCTTACTGGGGGACCCTACACCGATAGACTCATCTTT.

The called J gene is TRDJ1, whereas the V gene has no call; the DNA was not compared with TRDD3, the D call given in the table. CDR3 length: 18 residues. The CDR3 here is CALGNQPLGDPYTDKLIF. CDR3 coding DNA: TGTGCTCTTGGGAACCAACCCCTGGGGGATCCGTACACCGATAAACTCATCTTT.

This clone showed up many times. The chain carries TRDV2 and TRDJ1; D is possibly TRDD3 (6 bases). V was pared by 3 bases and J by 0 bases, with 13 bases between. Germline CDR1 GEAIGNYY, CDR2 EKD. The CDR3 runs 15 residues. This CDR3 reads CACDPWGLDTDKLIF. CDR3 sequence (DNA): TGTGCCTGTGACCCCTGGGGTCTAGACACCGATAAACTCATCTTT.

This chain uses TRDV1 with TRDJ1, with 12 positions matching TRDD3. The J gene comes from matching the DNA to germline here; TCRdb lacks it. The ends lost 8 bases at V and 4 bases at J; junction bases unmatched: 26. The CDR3 runs 21 residues. Germline CDR1 and CDR2: TSWWSYY and QGS. The chain's CDR3 is CALFEPGLPPYWGIQGDKLIF. CDR3 DNA sequence: TGTGCTCTTTTTGAGCCCGGCCTTCCGCCTTACTGGGGGATACAGGGCGATAAACTCATCTTT.

With regard to this clone: TCRdb assigns this DNA the protein of a much larger clone, which departs from its translation at residue 17; this likely reflects a read error, and the protein shown comes from translating the DNA. The V gene is TRDV2, the J gene TRDJ3; maybe TRDD3 (5 bases). The germline V gene encodes CDR1 GEAIGNYY and CDR2 EKD. This CDR3 comprises 20 residues. The CDR3 DNA follows: TGTGCCTGTGACACCTTGGGGACCACGAACGGCTCCTGGGACACCCGACATATGTTTTTC. As protein: CACDTLGTTNGSWDTRHMFF.

Regarding this clone: The translation of this DNA and the TCRdb protein of a much larger clone differ at residue 14, probably owing to a read error; the protein shown here is translated from the DNA. The J gene is TRDJ1, the V gene TRDV2; the match to TRDD3 covers 11 bases. The CDR3 is 17 amino acids. Germline CDR1 GEAIGNYY, CDR2 EKD. The CDR3: CACDTVGGYAGTDELIF. The CDR3 DNA sequence: TGTGCCTGTGACACCGTTGGGGGATACGCTGGGACCGATGAACTCATCTTT.

This clone was counted a few times. This DNA translates differently at residue 7 from the TCRdb protein, which is that of a much larger clone; a read error is likely, and the protein shown is the DNA's own translation. This chain joins TRDV2 and TRDJ1; 8 bases line up with TRDD3. Germline CDR1 and CDR2: GEAIGNYY and EKD. This CDR3 comprises 17 residues. Unmatched junction bases numbered 9, after V lost 0 bases and J lost 1 base. The CDR3 spells CACDTVAGYASTDKLIF. The CDR3 DNA reads as TGTGCCTGTGACACCGTTGCGGGATACGCCTCCACCGATAAACTCATCTTT.

Notes on this clone: Since a far larger clone is one base different, this is likely a read error. In the same sample, other DNA sequences code for this CDR3. The chain joins TRDV2 to TRDJ1; the match to TRDD3 covers 9 bases. The CDR3 has 17 amino acids. In germline, CDR1 is GEAIGNYY, CDR2 EKD. The CDR3: CACDTVRGYGNTDKLIF. CDR3 nucleotides: TGTGCCTGTGACACCGTGCGGGGATACGGTAACACCGATAAACTTATCTTT.

This clone has just a few counts. The protein recorded in TCRdb matches a much larger clone and deviates from this DNA's translation at residue 7, suggesting a read error; the protein here is obtained by translating the DNA. This chain uses TRDV2 with TRDJ1, with no clear D. The CDR3 is 15 amino acids. From germline, CDR1 is GEAIGNYY and CDR2 EKD. Trimming took off 0 bases at V and 0 bases at J, with 10 bases between the two ends. DNA for the CDR3: TGTGCCTGTGACACCGTAAGGGAGTACACCGATAAACTCATCTTT. Amino acid sequence: CACDTVREYTDKLIF.

As concerns this clone: TCRdb's entry gives the protein of a much larger clone, which mismatches this DNA's translation at residue 14, likely from a read error; the protein reported here is translated from the DNA. CDR3 sequence: CACDTVKLGDTGTVKLIF. In nucleotides, the CDR3 is TGTGCCTGTGACACCGTAAAACTGGGGGATACTGGGACCGTTAAACTCATCTTT. The rearrangement joins TRDV2 to TRDJ1, with 12 bases lining up with TRDD3. There are 18 residues in the CDR3. The germline CDR1 and CDR2 sequences are GEAIGNYY and EKD.

The J gene is TRDJ1, the V gene TRDV1; 9 nucleotides line up with TRDD3. Per germline, CDR1 TSWWSYY and CDR2 QGS. Unmatched junction bases numbered 19, after V lost 4 bases and J lost 7 bases. The CDR3 has 18 amino acids. DNA for the CDR3: TGTGCTCTTGGGGTTCCGAGGGGGGATACCCTACATTGTGGTAAACTCATCTTT. The encoded protein is CALGVPRGDTLHCGKLIF.

With regard to this clone: The protein in TCRdb stems from a much larger clone and differs at residues 10 and 11 from this DNA's translation, likely a read error; here the protein is translated from the DNA. The chain carries TRDV2 and TRDJ1, with D tentatively TRDD3 (6 bases). TCRdb offers no J gene call, so here the DNA was matched to germline to obtain one. The germline V gene encodes CDR1 GEAIGNYY and CDR2 EKD. The CDR3 totals 18 residues. Trimming removed 0 bases from V and 0 bases from J, with 19 bases in between. The CDR3: CACDTVLSGEAYTDKLIF. CDR3 sequence (DNA): TGTGCCTGTGACACCGTACTTTCTGGGGAAGCTTACACCGATAAACTCATCTTT.

This clone was detected ten times or more. This chain joins TRAV38-2/DV8 and TRDJ1; tentatively, D is TRDD3 (5 bases). V was clipped by 0 bases and J by 0 bases, with 12 bases between them. Germline values: CDR1 TSESDYY, CDR2 QEAYKQQN. The CDR3 is made up of 16 amino acids. In DNA, the CDR3 is TGTGCTTATAGGAGCGCGTTTAAGGGGGACACCGATAAACTCATCTTT. Translating gives CAYRSAFKGDTDKLIF.

This clone was detected many times. The chain uses TRAV36/DV7 and TRDJ1; 7 bases match TRDD3. V was pared by 5 bases and J by 7 bases, with 14 bases of the junction left unmatched. Germline values: CDR1 VTNFRS, CDR2 LTSSGIE (reference sequence). The CDR3 has 14 residues. The CDR3 DNA is TGTGCTGTATTCGGACTAGGAGGATACGGTAAACTCATCTTT. Translation gives CAVFGLGGYGKLIF.

Only a few counts were recorded for this clone. A far larger clone is one base from this, pointing to a likely read error. Other DNA sequences from this sample encode an identical CDR3 as well. The CDR3 DNA is TGTGCCCCATTGGGGGGGGTCGATTCAACGGCACAACTCTTCTTT. This codes for CAPLGGVDSTAQLFF. The chain couples TRDV3 to TRDJ2; weak D call: TRDD3 (6 bases). V was shortened by 5 bases and J by 8 bases, with 24 bases between the two germline ends. The CDR3 is 15 residues long. The germline CDR1 and CDR2 sequences are TVYSNPD and GDNSRS (reference sequence).

This clone occurred a few times. The mismatch at residue 4 between this DNA's translation and the TCRdb protein of a much larger clone likely reflects a read error; the protein shown is translated from the DNA. The V call is TRDV2, the J call TRDJ1, with D perhaps matching TRDD3 (6 bases). Germline V lookup: CDR1 GEAIGNYY, CDR2 EKD. The CDR3 sequence is 16 residues long. The CDR3 reads CACNTVGAKGTDKLIF. The CDR3 bases are TGTGCCTGTAACACCGTGGGGGCTAAAGGAACCGATAAACTCATCTTT.

A word on this clone: TCRdb's protein, taken from a much larger clone, differs from this DNA's translation at residue 12, likely owing to a read error; the protein displayed comes from the DNA. The V call is TRDV2, the J call TRDJ1, with 12 nucleotides matching TRDD3. The CDR3 consists of 16 residues. Germline CDR1 and CDR2: GEAIGNYY and EKD. V lost 2 bases to trimming and J lost 7 bases; unmatched junction nucleotides: 10. The DNA of the CDR3 is TGTGCCTGTGACAAGCTGGGGGATACGCAGGCCGGTAAACTCATCTTT. Translated: CACDKLGDTQAGKLIF.

To note about this clone: TCRdb lists the protein of a much larger clone for this DNA, which differs at residue 13, so this is likely a read error; the protein given here is translated from the DNA itself. The sample has other DNA sequences that encode this CDR3 too. This chain joins TRDV2 and TRDJ3; 13 bases map to TRDD3. The V gene's germline CDR1 is GEAIGNYY and CDR2 EKD. The CDR3 sequence is 20 residues long. CDR3 region: CACDKVLGDTRSRDTRQMFF. Here the CDR3 DNA reads TGTGCCTGTGACAAAGTACTGGGGGATACGCGCTCCCGGGACACCCGACAGATGTTTTTC.

This chain links TRDV2 with TRDJ3; 13 nucleotides agree with TRDD3. Germline trimming cut 1 base from V and 2 bases from J; bases unmatched to any gene: 4. CDR1 is GEAIGNYY and CDR2 is EKD in the germline V gene. The CDR3 consists of 19 residues. Here the CDR3 DNA reads TGTGCCTGTGACACGACTGGGGGATACGGTACCTGGGACACCCGACAGATGTTTTTC. Translated, it gives CACDTTGGYGTWDTRQMFF.

No V segment was called; the J segment is TRDJ1; the tabulated D call, TRDD3, remains unverified against the DNA. The CDR3 has 15 amino acids. The CDR3 region is CALGERGGTTDKLIF. CDR3 nucleotide sequence: TGTGCTCTTGGGGAACGTGGGGGAACAACCGATAAACTCATCTTT.

A few counts support this clone. The likely explanation is a read error, given a far larger clone one base away. At the DNA level, this CDR3 is encoded by other sequences in the same sample as well. This chain links TRDV2 with TRDJ1; D gene unclear. Germline V CDR1 and CDR2: GEAIGNYY, EKD. The CDR3 consists of 14 residues. The CDR3 region is CACDTVALPDKLIF. The CDR3 region has the DNA TGTGCCTGTGACACCGTCGCGCTACCCGATAAGCTCATCTTT.

This clone was recorded only once. The chain carries TRAV29/DV5 and TRDJ1; the D gene is possibly TRDD3 (6 bases). TCRdb supplies no J gene; here it was assigned by aligning the nucleotide sequence to germline. This CDR3 spans 16 amino acids. V shed 0 bases and J shed 0 bases, with 15 bases lying between them. Per germline, CDR1 NSMFDY and CDR2 ISSIKDK. Here the CDR3 DNA reads TGTGCAGCAAGCGTAGGATGGGGATCTAACACCGATAAACTCATCTTT. This sequence encodes CAASVGWGSNTDKLIF. The full variable domain, in which reference TRAV29/DV5 and TRDJ1 provide the parts outside the CDR3, is DQQVKQNSPSLSVQEGRISILNCDYTNSMFDYFLWYKKYPAEGPTFLISISSIKDKNEDGRFTVFLNKSAKHLSLHIVPSQPGDSAVYFCAASVGWGSNTDKLIFGKGTRVTVEP.

This clone was detected a few times. A read error is the likely source, as a far larger clone sits one nucleotide away. Other DNA sequences in this specimen translate into the identical CDR3. The V and J genes are TRDV2 and TRDJ1; TRDD3 agrees at 10 bases. Germline V gene lookup returns CDR1 GEAIGNYY and CDR2 EKD. The CDR3 runs to 17 residues. V lost 0 bases, J lost 2 bases, and 8 bases stayed unmatched. CDR3 protein: CACDTVGGYAGTDKLIF. The CDR3 region has the DNA TGTGCCTGTGACACCGTCGGGGGATACGCTGGGACCGATAAACTCATCTTT.

This clone was found many times. The DNA is left out, because the CDR3 cannot be placed on it with certainty; the CDR3 is given as TCRdb lists it. The V gene reported is TRAV29/DV5; the J gene is uncalled; TRDD3 reflects the table's D call only, with no check against the DNA. CDR1 NSMFDY and CDR2 ISSIKDK come from the germline V gene. Both ends counted, the CDR3 spans 24 residues. CDR3 in amino acids: CSVLLCSKRRAPGYWGVYTDKLIF.

This clone occurred a few times. A read error is likely here: a far larger clone is one base away. Other nucleotide sequences from this sample produce the same CDR3. The chain employs TRAV38-2/DV8 and TRDJ1; 8 nucleotides agree with TRDD3. The germline CDR1 and CDR2 sequences are TSESDYY and QEAYKQQN. Unmatched junction bases numbered 19, after V lost 0 bases and J lost 0 bases. The CDR3 runs to 21 residues. The CDR3 sequence is CAYRSGGPYGAGGRYTDKLIF. The CDR3 region has the DNA TGTGCTTATAGGAGCGGTGGTCCCTACGGAGCTGGGGGACGGTACACCGATAAACTCATCTTT.

This clone occurred many times. The junction departs from germline at one end; a sequencing error may be responsible. This sequence joins TRDV2 and TRDJ1; 10 bases map to TRDD3. This CDR3 contains 19 residues. CDR1 is GEAIGNYY and CDR2 is EKD in the germline V gene. The CDR3 spells CSCDTVGGGGYLSPDKLIF. The CDR3 bases are TGTTCCTGTGACACGGTAGGAGGTGGGGGATACTTAAGCCCCGATAAACTCATCTTT.

With respect to this clone: With a far larger clone one base away, a read error is the likely cause. Other nucleotide sequences from this sample produce the same CDR3. The chain links TRDV2 to TRDJ1, with TRDD3 identical over 8 bases. Looked up from germline, CDR1 is GEAIGNYY and CDR2 is EKD. The V and J ends lost 4 bases and 0 bases, in that order; junction bases with no gene match: 12. The CDR3 runs to 17 residues. The CDR3 bases are TGTGCCTGTGATACCTTAACTGGGGGGCATGACACCGATAAACTCATCTTT. This sequence encodes CACDTLTGGHDTDKLIF.

This clone showed up just a few times. A much bigger clone sits one base away, suggesting this may be a read error. This sample also contains other DNA sequences that code for the same CDR3. The chain couples TRDV2 to TRDJ1; 8 bases fit TRDD3. Germline assignment: CDR1 GEAIGNYY and CDR2 EKD. This CDR3 spans 20 amino acids. V shed 0 bases, J shed 0 bases, and the junction held 17 bases outside the gene matches. The CDR3 here is CACDTLLPTALGAYTDKLIF. CDR3 DNA: TGTGCCTGTGACACCCTTCTTCCCACGGCACTGGGGGCTTACACCGATAAACTCATCTTT.